The TCR beta chain described here comes from a study of T cells in localized non-small cell lung cancer. Study results and caveats: Uninvolved adjacent lung, not tumor, had the highest T cell clonality. Analysis by sequencing included only one tumor region, so heterogeneity remains possible. Greater blood T cell density accompanied longer overall survival.

Germline CDR1 SGHNT, CDR2 YYREEE (reference sequence). Trimming took 2 bases from V and 1 from J, leaving 7 bases between them. The CDR3 consists of 14 residues. Produced via immunoSEQ multiplex PCR; TCRdb's table is partial and in-frame only. The sample holds around 140,000 clones, roughly 90% seen once. Points on this clone: Its matching antigen is unknown.

The source was peripheral blood, collected before any cancer treatment. The receptor comes from a female donor older than 55 with stage I lung adenocarcinoma. V gene TRBV5-4 combines with J gene TRBJ2-1; D remains unclear. CDR3: CASSLAASYNEQFF. The CDR3 bases are TGTGCCAGCAGCTTAGCAGCTTCCTACAATGAGCAGTTCTTC.